The sample holds one count of the clone carrying this TCR beta chain. Per germline, CDR1 DFQATT and CDR2 SNEGSKA (reference sequence). The CDR3 runs to 15 residues. The ends lost 3 bases at V and 4 bases at J; junction bases unmatched: 9. These data are taken from a study of identical twins. Using its own MiXCR run on the 5' RACE reads, TCRdb lists one record per CDR3 protein. The data show roughly 720,000 distinct CDR3 sequences, 15% to 20% seen once. The data were also submitted as part of a second study, on T cells expressing NK-cell markers.

The chain links TRBV20-1 to TRBJ2-3; 8 positions match TRBD2. This clonotype originated in a woman under 30 in good health. Sequenced sample: PBMCs. CDR3 nucleotides: TGCAGTGCTAGGAATTACGGGGGGGCCTCAGATACGCAGTATTTT. As protein: CSARNYGGASDTQYF.